Following are 11 T cell receptor beta chains from one sample sequenced in a study of control samples from healthy donors and cancer patients. Profiled with immunoSEQ multiplex PCR; TCRdb holds only in-frame clones, not every one. Among about 96,000 clones listed, 90% to 95% were seen once. The sequencing input was blood. The receptors shown here come from a man aged 18-30 years in good health.

The chain recombines TRBV19 with TRBJ1-3, with unresolved D. This CDR3 region has 14 residues. The V and J ends lost 1 base and 1 base respectively, with 5 bases between them. Germline CDR1 is LNHDA and CDR2 is SQIVND (reference sequence). CDR3 nucleotides: TGTGCCAGTAGTATAGTTGGATCTGGAAACACCATATATTTT. Encoded protein: CASSIVGSGNTIYF.

This chain links TRBV5-4 with TRBJ2-2; 10 bases map to TRBD2. The germline V gene encodes CDR1 SGHNT and CDR2 YYREEE (reference sequence). The CDR3 has 16 residues. The trim removed 0 bases at V and 7 bases at J, leaving 6 bases unmatched. CDR3 region: CASSLASGSVNGELFF. CDR3 nucleotide sequence: TGTGCCAGCAGCTTGGCTAGCGGGAGTGTGAACGGGGAGCTGTTTTTT.

The chain joins TRBV28 to TRBJ1-5; 8 bases map to TRBD1. This CDR3 region has 15 residues. In germline, CDR1 is MDHEN, CDR2 SYDVKM. V shed 5 bases and J 0 bases; nucleotides not matched to a gene: 3. CDR3 coding DNA: TGTGCCAGCAGTACCGGACAGGGTAGCAATCAGCCCCAGCATTTT. Its translation: CASSTGQGSNQPQHF.

This clone appeared a single time. CDR3 sequence: CASSIWGPETQYF. Written as DNA, the CDR3 is TGTGCCAGTAGTATATGGGGCCCAGAGACCCAGTACTTC. The chain uses TRBV19 and TRBJ2-5, with D possibly TRBD1 on 5 matching bases. CDR1 is LNHDA, CDR2 SQIVND, per germline (reference sequence). This CDR3 spans 13 amino acids. V was cut by 2 bases and J by 4 bases, with 8 bases left in between.

This rearrangement joins TRBV18 to TRBJ1-2, with 7 positions matching TRBD1. Trimming cost V 0 bases and J 4 bases; bases outside gene matches: 2. This CDR3 is 14 amino acids long. Looked up from germline, CDR1 is KGHSH and CDR2 is LQKENI. The CDR3 here is CASSPPGTVYGYTF. The CDR3 DNA reads as TGTGCCAGCTCACCACCGGGGACAGTCTATGGCTACACCTTC. The full variable domain, its missing parts supplied by reference TRBV18 and TRBJ1-2, is NAGVMQNPRHLVRRRGQEARLRCSPMKGHSHVYWYRQLPEEGLKFMVYLQKENIIDESGMPKERFSAEFPKEGPSILRIQQVVRGDSAAYFCASSPPGTVYGYTFGSGTRLTVV.

This chain links TRBV7-9 with TRBJ1-6; D is ambiguous. CDR1 SEHNR and CDR2 FQNEAQ come from the germline V gene (reference sequence). The CDR3 extends over 14 amino acids. Trimming took off 3 bases at V and 4 bases at J, with 7 bases between the two ends. CDR3 protein: CASSFNSYNSPLHF. The CDR3 nucleotides are TGTGCCAGCAGCTTCAACAGTTATAATTCACCCCTCCACTTT.

This chain joins TRBV27 and TRBJ1-2; 7 bases align to TRBD1. The CDR3 spans 15 residues. V gave up 6 bases and J gave up 4 bases; unmatched junction bases: 11. Germline loops: CDR1 MNHEY, CDR2 SMNVEV (reference sequence). DNA of the CDR3: TGTGCCAGCAGCAAGAGGGGGACAGACCTCTATGGCTACACCTTC. Amino acids: CASSKRGTDLYGYTF.

This chain uses TRBV7-2 with TRBJ1-1, with 8 bases matching TRBD1. CDR1 is SGHTA and CDR2 is FQGNSA in the germline V gene. V lost 1 base to trimming and J lost 8 bases; unmatched junction nucleotides: 12. The CDR3 is 16 amino acids. DNA of the CDR3: TGTGCCAGCAGCTTAGGATGGGGACAGGTTGAAGGGGAAGCTTTCTTT. It translates to CASSLGWGQVEGEAFF.

This clone has only a few counts. V is TRBV7-6 and J is TRBJ1-6; 9 positions match TRBD1. The trim removed 4 bases at V and 5 bases at J, leaving 0 bases unmatched. This CDR3 region has 14 residues. Germline CDR1 SGHVS, CDR2 FNYEAQ. This CDR3 is CASSWDRDNSPLHF. The CDR3 coding sequence is TGTGCCAGCAGCTGGGACAGGGATAATTCACCCCTCCACTTT.

The chain joins TRBV24-1 to TRBJ2-2; 8 nucleotides agree with TRBD1. The V gene's germline CDR1 is KGHDR and CDR2 SFDVKD. Trimming at V came to 5 bases and at J to 10 bases, leaving 5 bases not matched to a gene. This CDR3 is 13 amino acids long. The CDR3 region has the DNA TGTGCCACCAGTGGGACAGGGAGTTTGGAGCTGTTTTTT. Amino acids: CATSGTGSLELFF.

The J gene is TRBJ2-3, the V gene TRBV7-2; 9 bases fit TRBD2. Unmatched junction bases numbered 13, after V lost 3 bases and J lost 3 bases. The germline gives CDR1 SGHTA, CDR2 FQGNSA. The CDR3 spans 18 residues. CDR3 amino acids: CASSLRVPAGGRTDTQYF. The CDR3 DNA reads TGTGCCAGCAGCTTGAGGGTTCCAGCGGGAGGTCGAACAGATACGCAGTATTTT. Variable domain in full (rest from reference TRBV7-2 and TRBJ2-3): GAGVSQSPSNKVTEKGKDVELRCDPISGHTALYWYRQSLGQGLEFLIYFQGNSAPDKSGLPSDRFSAERTGGSVSTLTIQRTQQEDSAVYLCASSLRVPAGGRTDTQYFGPGTRLTVL.